The table lists the clone carrying this T cell receptor (beta chain) with many counts. Its specificity is unknown. The germline V and J ends were trimmed by 3 bases and 5 bases, with 11 bases remaining between them. The length of the CDR3 is 14 residues. RNA transcripts gave rise to amplified TCR beta CDR3 regions. First-round RT-PCR of the TCR CDR3 relied on the HTBI primer set. TCRdb used MiXCR to reprocess the multiplex PCR reads, holding one entry per CDR3 protein. The sample has roughly 420,000 distinct CDR3 sequences, more than 15% seen once; the top ten hold roughly 14%. The data were obtained in a study of T cells in Graves' hyperthyroidism and ophthalmopathy. Study-level points and caveats: A model of 13 V-J features distinguished ophthalmopathy from stable hyperthyroidism.

The chain couples TRBV12-3 or TRBV12-4 to TRBJ2-1; TRBD1 might be the D (6 bases). The receptor was derived from a woman under 30 with Graves' hyperthyroidism. Sequencing input: blood. This CDR3 is CASSFGGLNNEQFF. CDR3 DNA: TGTGCCAGCAGTTTTGGGGGCCTTAACAATGAGCAGTTCTTC.